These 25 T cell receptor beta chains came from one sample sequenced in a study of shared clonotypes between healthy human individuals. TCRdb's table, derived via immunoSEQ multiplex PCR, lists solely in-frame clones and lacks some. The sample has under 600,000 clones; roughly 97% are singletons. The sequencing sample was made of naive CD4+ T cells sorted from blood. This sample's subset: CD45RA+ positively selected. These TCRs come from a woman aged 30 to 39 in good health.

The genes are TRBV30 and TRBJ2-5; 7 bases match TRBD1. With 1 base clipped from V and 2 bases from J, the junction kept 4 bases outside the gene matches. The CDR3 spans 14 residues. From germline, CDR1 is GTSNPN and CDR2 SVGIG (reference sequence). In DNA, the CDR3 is TGTGCCTGGAGTGCTACAGGGGAGCAAGAGACCCAGTACTTC. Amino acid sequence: CAWSATGEQETQYF.

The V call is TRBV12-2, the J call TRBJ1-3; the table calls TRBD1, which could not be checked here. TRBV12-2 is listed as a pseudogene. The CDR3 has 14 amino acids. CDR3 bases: TGTGCAAGTCGCCCGGGGACAGAAAAAAACACCATATATTTT. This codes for CASRPGTEKNTIYF.

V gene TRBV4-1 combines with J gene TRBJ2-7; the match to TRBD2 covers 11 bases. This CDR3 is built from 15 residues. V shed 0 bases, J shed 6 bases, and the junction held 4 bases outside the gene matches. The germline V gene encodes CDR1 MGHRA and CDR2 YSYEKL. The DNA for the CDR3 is TGCGCCAGCAGCCAAGAAACACTAGCGGGAGCCGAGCAGTACTTC. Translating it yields CASSQETLAGAEQYF.

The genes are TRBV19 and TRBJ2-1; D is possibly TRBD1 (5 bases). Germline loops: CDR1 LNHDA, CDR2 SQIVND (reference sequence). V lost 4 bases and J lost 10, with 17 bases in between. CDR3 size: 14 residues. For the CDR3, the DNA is TGTGCCAGTAGTACAACAGGTGCCCTTGGGGAGCAGTTCTTC. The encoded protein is CASSTTGALGEQFF.

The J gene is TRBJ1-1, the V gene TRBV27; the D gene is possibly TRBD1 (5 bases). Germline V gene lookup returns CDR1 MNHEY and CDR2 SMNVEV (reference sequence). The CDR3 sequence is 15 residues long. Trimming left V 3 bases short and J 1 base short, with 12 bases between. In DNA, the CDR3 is TGTGCCAGCAGTTTGTCGGTCGGGGGGAACACTGAAGCTTTCTTT. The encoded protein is CASSLSVGGNTEAFF.

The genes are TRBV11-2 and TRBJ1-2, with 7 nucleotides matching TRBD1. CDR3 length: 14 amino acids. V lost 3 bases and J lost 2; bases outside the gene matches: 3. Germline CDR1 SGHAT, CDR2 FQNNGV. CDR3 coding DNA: TGTGCCAGCAGCTTGGGACAGTACAACTATGGCTACACCTTC. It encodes CASSLGQYNYGYTF.

The CDR3 here is CASSPRGTGAYLGGYTF. The CDR3, as DNA: TGTGCCAGCTCACCTAGAGGGACAGGTGCCTACCTTGGGGGCTACACCTTC. The chain recombines TRBV18 with TRBJ1-2, with TRBD1 matching 8 bases. In germline, CDR1 is KGHSH, CDR2 LQKENI. The CDR3 covers 17 residues. Trimming at V came to 3 bases and at J to 8 bases, leaving 17 bases not matched to a gene. Filled out from reference TRBV18 and TRBJ1-2, the complete variable domain reads NAGVMQNPRHLVRRRGQEARLRCSPMKGHSHVYWYRQLPEEGLKFMVYLQKENIIDESGMPKERFSAEFPKEGPSILRIQQVVRGDSAAYFCASSPRGTGAYLGGYTFGSGTRLTVV.

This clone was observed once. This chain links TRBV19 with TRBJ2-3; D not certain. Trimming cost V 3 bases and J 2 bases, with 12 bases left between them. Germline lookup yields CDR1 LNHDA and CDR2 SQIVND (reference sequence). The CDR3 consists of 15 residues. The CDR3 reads CASSINPGSTDTQYF. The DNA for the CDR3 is TGTGCCAGTAGTATCAACCCCGGGTCCACAGATACGCAGTATTTT.

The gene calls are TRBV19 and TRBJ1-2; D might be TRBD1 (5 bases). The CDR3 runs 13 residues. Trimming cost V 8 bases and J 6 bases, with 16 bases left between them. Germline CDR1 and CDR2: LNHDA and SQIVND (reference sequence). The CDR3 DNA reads TGTGCCAGTGCTAGACAGCGACCCGATGGCTACACCTTC. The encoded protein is CASARQRPDGYTF.

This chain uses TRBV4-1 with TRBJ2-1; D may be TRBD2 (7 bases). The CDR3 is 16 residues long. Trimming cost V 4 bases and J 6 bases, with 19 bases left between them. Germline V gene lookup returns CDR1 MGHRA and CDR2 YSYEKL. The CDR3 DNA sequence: TGCGCCAGCAGCCTCCGGGGGGCTGTCGGCGGCAATGAGCAGTTCTTC. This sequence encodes CASSLRGAVGGNEQFF.

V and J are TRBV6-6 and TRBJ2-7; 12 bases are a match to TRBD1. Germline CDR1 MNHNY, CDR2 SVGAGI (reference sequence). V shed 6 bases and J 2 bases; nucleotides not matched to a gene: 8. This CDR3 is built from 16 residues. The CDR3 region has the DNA TGTGCCAGCAGGAAAGCGGGACAGGGGGCGACCTACGAGCAGTACTTC. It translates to CASRKAGQGATYEQYF.

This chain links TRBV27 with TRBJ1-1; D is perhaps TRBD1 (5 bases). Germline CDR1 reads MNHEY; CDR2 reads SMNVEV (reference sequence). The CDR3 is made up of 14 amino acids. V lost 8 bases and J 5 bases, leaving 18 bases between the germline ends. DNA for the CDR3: TGTGCCAGCCGGGTAGTGCAGGGATGGACTGAAGCTTTCTTT. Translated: CASRVVQGWTEAFF.

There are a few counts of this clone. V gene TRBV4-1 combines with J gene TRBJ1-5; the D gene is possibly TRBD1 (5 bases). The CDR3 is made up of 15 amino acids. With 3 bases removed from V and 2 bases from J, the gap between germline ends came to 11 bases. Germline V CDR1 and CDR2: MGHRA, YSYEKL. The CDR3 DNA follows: TGCGCCAGCAGCCAGCTCCAGGGTCGCAATCAGCCCCAGCATTTT. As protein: CASSQLQGRNQPQHF.

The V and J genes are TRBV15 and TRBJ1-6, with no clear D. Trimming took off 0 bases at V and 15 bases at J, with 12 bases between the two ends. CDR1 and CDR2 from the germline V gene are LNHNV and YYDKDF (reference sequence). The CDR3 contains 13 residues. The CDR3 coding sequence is TGTGCCACCAGCAGAGACTGGGTTTCGGACCTCCACTTT. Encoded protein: CATSRDWVSDLHF.

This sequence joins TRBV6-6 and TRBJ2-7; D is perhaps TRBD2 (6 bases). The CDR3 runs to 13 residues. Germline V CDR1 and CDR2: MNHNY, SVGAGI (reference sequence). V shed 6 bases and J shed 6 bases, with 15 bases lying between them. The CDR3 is CASSKGGLPEQYF. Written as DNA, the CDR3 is TGTGCCAGCAGCAAAGGAGGGTTACCCGAGCAGTACTTC.

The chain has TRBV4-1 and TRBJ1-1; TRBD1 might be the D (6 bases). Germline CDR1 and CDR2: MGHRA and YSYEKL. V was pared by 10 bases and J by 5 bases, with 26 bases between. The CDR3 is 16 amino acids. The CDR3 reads CATQGTRGHRRTEAFF. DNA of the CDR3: TGCGCCACCCAGGGAACTAGGGGACACCGAAGGACTGAAGCTTTCTTT.

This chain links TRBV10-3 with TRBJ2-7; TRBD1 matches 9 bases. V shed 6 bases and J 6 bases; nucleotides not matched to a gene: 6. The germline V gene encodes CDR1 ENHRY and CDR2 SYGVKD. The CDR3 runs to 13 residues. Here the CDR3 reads CAISGGTGSEQYF. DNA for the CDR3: TGTGCCATCAGCGGCGGGACAGGGTCCGAGCAGTACTTC.

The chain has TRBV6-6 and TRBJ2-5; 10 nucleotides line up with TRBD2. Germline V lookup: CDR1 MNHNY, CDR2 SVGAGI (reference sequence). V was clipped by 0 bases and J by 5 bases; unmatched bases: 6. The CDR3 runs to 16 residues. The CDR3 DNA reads TGTGCCAGCAGTTACTCGCTAGCGGGAGTCGGGGAGACCCAGTACTTC. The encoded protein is CASSYSLAGVGETQYF.

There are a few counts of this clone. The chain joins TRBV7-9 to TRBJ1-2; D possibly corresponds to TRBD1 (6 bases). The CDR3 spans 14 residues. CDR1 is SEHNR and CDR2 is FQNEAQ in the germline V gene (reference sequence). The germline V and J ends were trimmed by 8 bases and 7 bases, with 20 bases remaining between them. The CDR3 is CASPGGAGIGGYTF. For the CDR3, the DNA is TGTGCCAGCCCCGGGGGCGCTGGGATCGGTGGCTACACCTTC.

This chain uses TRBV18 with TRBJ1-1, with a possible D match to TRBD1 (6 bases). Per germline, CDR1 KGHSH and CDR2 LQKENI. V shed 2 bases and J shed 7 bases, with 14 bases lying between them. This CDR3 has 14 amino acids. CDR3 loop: CASSPGSGQFEAFF. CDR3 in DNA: TGTGCCAGCTCACCAGGTTCCGGACAGTTTGAAGCTTTCTTT.

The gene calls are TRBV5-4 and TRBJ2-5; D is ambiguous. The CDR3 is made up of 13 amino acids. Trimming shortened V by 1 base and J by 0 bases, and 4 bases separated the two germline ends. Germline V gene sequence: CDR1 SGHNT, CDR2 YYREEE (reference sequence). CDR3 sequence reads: CASSLHNQETQYF. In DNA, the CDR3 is TGTGCCAGCAGCTTGCACAACCAAGAGACCCAGTACTTC.

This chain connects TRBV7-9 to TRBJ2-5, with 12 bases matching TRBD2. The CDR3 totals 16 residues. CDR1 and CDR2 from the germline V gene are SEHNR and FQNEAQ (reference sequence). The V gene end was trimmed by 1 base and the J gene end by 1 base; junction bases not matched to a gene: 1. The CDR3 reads CASSLGTSGVQETQYF. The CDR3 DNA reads TGTGCCAGCAGCTTAGGGACTAGCGGGGTCCAAGAGACCCAGTACTTC.

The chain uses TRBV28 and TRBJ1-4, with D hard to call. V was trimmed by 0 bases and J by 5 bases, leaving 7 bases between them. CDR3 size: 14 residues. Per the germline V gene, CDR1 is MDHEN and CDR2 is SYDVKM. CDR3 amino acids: CASSLWPENEKLFF. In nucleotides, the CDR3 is TGTGCCAGCAGTTTATGGCCGGAGAATGAAAAACTGTTTTTT.

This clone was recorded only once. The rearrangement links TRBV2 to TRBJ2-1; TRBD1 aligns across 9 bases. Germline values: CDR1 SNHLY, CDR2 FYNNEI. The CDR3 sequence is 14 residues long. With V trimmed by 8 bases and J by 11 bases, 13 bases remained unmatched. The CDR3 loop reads CASLPENRGPKQFF. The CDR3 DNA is TGTGCCAGCCTACCTGAAAACAGGGGGCCCAAGCAGTTCTTC.

The CDR3 bases are TGTGCCAGCAGTTACTCTATAGGCAATTCACCCCTCCACTTT. Amino acid sequence: CASSYSIGNSPLHF. The rearrangement uses TRBV6-5 and TRBJ1-6; D gene uncertain. The germline V gene encodes CDR1 MNHEY and CDR2 SVGAGI. The CDR3 covers 14 residues. V lost 0 bases to trimming and J lost 7 bases, with 7 bases between them.